A selection of T cell receptor beta chains follows, all from one sample in a study of OX40 agonist ivuxolimab in advanced cancers. Method: immunoSEQ multiplex PCR; TCRdb's copy keeps in-frame clones and lacks some. This table holds tens of thousands of clones, approximately 90% found once. This material consisted of CD4+ or CD8+ T cells sorted from blood, taken in a trial of the OX40 agonist ivuxolimab. The receptors shown here come from an adult with an advanced solid tumor such as melanoma, head and neck, liver or kidney cancer. Both conserved end residues are trimmed from each CDR3. A D gene is named only where the DNA matches it firmly.

d_call: TRBD1; v_call: TRBV6-5; j_call: TRBJ2-7; cdr3_aa: ASSYGRDRGLYEQY
d_call: .; v_call: TRBV28; j_call: TRBJ2-1; cdr3_aa: ASSLRQALLIYEQF
d_call: TRBD1; v_call: TRBV27; j_call: .; cdr3_aa: ASSSLSDRDEQY
d_call: .; v_call: TRBV6-6; j_call: TRBJ1-1; cdr3_aa: ASTYSGTEAF
d_call: .; v_call: TRBV7-9; j_call: TRBJ2-1; cdr3_aa: ASSSPRNEQF
d_call: TRBD2; v_call: TRBV2; j_call: TRBJ2-1; cdr3_aa: ASSGTTLGLAWEQF
d_call: .; v_call: TRBV5-1; j_call: TRBJ1-1; cdr3_aa: ASSTRGSNTEAF
d_call: .; v_call: TRBV5-6; j_call: TRBJ1-1; cdr3_aa: ASSLSSRRAF
d_call: .; v_call: TRBV7-6; j_call: TRBJ2-2; cdr3_aa: ASARAGFLNTGELF
d_call: .; v_call: TRBV16; j_call: TRBJ2-3; cdr3_aa: ASSEGTYTDTQY
d_call: .; v_call: TRBV7-9; j_call: TRBJ2-7; cdr3_aa: ASSLEGGYEQY
d_call: TRBD2; v_call: TRBV9; j_call: TRBJ2-1; cdr3_aa: ASSVAGSGRASYNEQF
d_call: TRBD1; v_call: TRBV5-1; j_call: TRBJ1-1; cdr3_aa: ASSLEQGGNEAF
d_call: .; v_call: TRBV19; j_call: TRBJ2-1; cdr3_aa: ASSHGGGNEQF
d_call: .; v_call: TRBV5-6; j_call: TRBJ2-7; cdr3_aa: ASSFLQGDEQY